Listed here are 21 T cell receptor beta chains from one sample, sequenced in a study of T cell responses to AZD1222 COVID-19 vaccine. Profiling relied on immunoSEQ multiplex PCR, and the TCRdb table lists in-frame clones only, not all of them. The data show roughly 97,000 clones, roughly 89% seen once. Sample: peripheral blood, taken on day 0 of AZD1222 vaccination. The receptors here all came from an adult in good health.

The chain joins TRBV6-2 or TRBV6-3 to TRBJ2-5; no definite D call. The CDR3 is made up of 17 amino acids. The V gene lost 2 bases and the J gene lost 5 bases, with 21 bases spanning the gap. Germline loops: CDR1 MNHEY, CDR2 SVGEGT. Written as DNA, the CDR3 is TGTGCCAGCAGTTACCCCCTTGAAGGGATCCCGTTTGAGACCCAGTACTTC. Amino acids: CASSYPLEGIPFETQYF.

This clone was seen only once. This rearrangement joins TRBV3-1 (or the pseudogene TRBV3-2) to TRBJ1-2; 9 bases fit TRBD1. The junction had 7 bases not matched to a gene; V was cut back by 4 bases and J by 4 bases. The CDR3 totals 15 residues. CDR1 is LGHDT, CDR2 YNNKEL, per germline (reference sequence). CDR3 nucleotide sequence: TGTGCCAGCAGCCCCGGGGACAGGGACAGCTATGGCTACACCTTC. This translates into CASSPGDRDSYGYTF.

V and J are TRBV7-2 and TRBJ1-1; D is unresolved. The CDR3 covers 12 residues. CDR1 is SGHTA, CDR2 FQGNSA, per germline. V was shortened by 5 bases and J by 6 bases, with 10 bases between the two germline ends. DNA of the CDR3: TGTGCCAGCAGCCCGTCGGCGGCTGAAGCTTTCTTT. Amino acid sequence: CASSPSAAEAFF.

This chain connects TRBV3-1 (or the pseudogene TRBV3-2) to TRBJ2-3; 9 positions agree with TRBD2. The germline CDR1 and CDR2 sequences are LGHDT and YNNKEL (reference sequence). The J segment lost 7 bases and the V segment lost 1 base, leaving 6 bases of the junction unmatched. CDR3 length equals 15 residues. CDR3 DNA: TGTGCCAGCAGCCAAGTTACTAGCGGGCCCAATACGCAGTATTTT. Encoded protein: CASSQVTSGPNTQYF.

V usage is TRBV6-5 and J usage is TRBJ2-1, with 7 bases matching TRBD2. CDR1 is MNHEY, CDR2 SVGAGI, per germline. J was trimmed by 2 bases and V by 10 bases; bases with no gene match: 11. The CDR3 totals 15 residues. CDR3 amino acids: CATQFTGGTYNEQFF. CDR3 DNA: TGTGCCACCCAGTTTACGGGGGGAACCTACAATGAGCAGTTCTTC.

The rearrangement links TRBV7-3 to TRBJ2-1, with D possibly TRBD1 on 6 matching bases. CDR1 SGHTA and CDR2 FQGTGA come from the germline V gene. The CDR3 is 13 residues long. Trimming took off 4 bases at V and 5 bases at J, with 9 bases between the two ends. The CDR3 loop reads CASSWTADNEQFF. The CDR3 DNA is TGTGCCAGCAGCTGGACAGCAGACAATGAGCAGTTCTTC.

V and J are TRBV4-2 and TRBJ2-7; 12 bases map to TRBD2. The CDR3 has 15 residues. Looked up from germline, CDR1 is LGHNA and CDR2 is YNFKEQ. Unmatched junction bases numbered 2, after V lost 1 base and J lost 4 bases. The CDR3 sequence is CASSQGLAGVYEQYF. CDR3 DNA sequence: TGTGCCAGCAGCCAAGGACTAGCGGGAGTTTACGAGCAGTACTTC.

Only one count was recorded for this clone. The rearrangement links TRBV7-9 to TRBJ2-7; possible D gene TRBD2, 5 bases. Germline V gene data show CDR1 as SEHNR and CDR2 as FQNEAQ (reference sequence). Between the trimmed V and J ends, which lost 11 bases and 0 bases, there was a span of 8 bases. The CDR3 runs to 11 residues. The CDR3 DNA sequence: TGTGCCTCCCGGGGCTCCTACGAGCAGTACTTC. Its protein product is CASRGSYEQYF.

This clone was recorded only once. The chain links TRBV6-5 to TRBJ1-4; tentative D call: TRBD1 (6 bases). Germline V lookup: CDR1 MNHEY, CDR2 SVGAGI. The V gene lost 2 bases and the J gene lost 4 bases, with 11 bases spanning the gap. The CDR3 sequence is 15 residues long. The CDR3 DNA follows: TGTGCCAGCAGTTACGAAGAACAGGGTAATGAAAAACTGTTTTTT. Translating it yields CASSYEEQGNEKLFF.

The J gene is TRBJ1-3, the V gene TRBV4-2, with D possibly being TRBD1 (5 bases). The V gene's germline CDR1 is LGHNA and CDR2 YNFKEQ. Trimming removed 0 bases from V and 0 bases from J, with 18 bases in between. There are 19 residues in the CDR3. CDR3 in amino acids: CASSQDFGAGLDSGNTIYF. DNA for the CDR3: TGTGCCAGCAGCCAAGATTTTGGAGCAGGGCTAGACTCTGGAAACACCATATATTTT.

The J gene is TRBJ1-2, the V gene TRBV6-2 or TRBV6-3; D is possibly TRBD1 (5 bases). The CDR3 is 16 residues long. Trimming took off 6 bases at V and 8 bases at J, with 25 bases between the two ends. CDR1 and CDR2 (germline): MNHEY, SVGEGT. The CDR3 DNA is TGTGCCAGCAGCCCGACGCTGGGACGGTGGGGTGACGGCTACACCTTC. Encoded protein: CASSPTLGRWGDGYTF.

The chain combines TRBV18 with TRBJ1-4, with D maybe TRBD1 (6 bases). Trimming left V 6 bases short and J 4 bases short, with 18 bases between. The CDR3 consists of 16 residues. The germline gives CDR1 KGHSH, CDR2 LQKENI. CDR3 sequence: CASSPPRTVLNEKLFF. The CDR3 nucleotides are TGTGCCAGCTCGCCGCCTCGGACAGTGCTTAATGAAAAACTGTTTTTT.

The V gene is TRBV7-8, the J gene TRBJ2-1; 7 bases align to TRBD2. Germline values: CDR1 SGHVS, CDR2 FQNEAQ. CDR3 length equals 16 residues. V gave up 3 bases and J gave up 3 bases; unmatched junction bases: 8. The CDR3 sequence is CASSFTAGRGYNEQFF. The CDR3 bases are TGTGCCAGCAGCTTTACAGCGGGAAGGGGCTACAATGAGCAGTTCTTC. Full variable domain (rest looked up from reference TRBV7-8 and TRBJ2-1): GAGVSQSPRYKVAKRGQDVALRCDPISGHVSLFWYQQALGQGPEFLTYFQNEAQLDKSGLPSDRFFAERPEGSVSTLKIQRTQQEDSAVYLCASSFTAGRGYNEQFFGPGTRLTVL.

J is TRBJ1-1 and V is TRBV7-2; D might be TRBD1 (6 bases). V lost 4 bases, J lost 7 bases, and 10 bases lay in between. The CDR3 loop spans 12 amino acids. The germline V gene has CDR1 SGHTA and CDR2 FQGNSA. CDR3 DNA: TGTGCCAGCAGCTCCGGGACATTTGAAGCTTTCTTT. Protein sequence: CASSSGTFEAFF. The full variable domain, completed using reference TRBV7-2 and TRBJ1-1, is GAGVSQSPSNKVTEKGKDVELRCDPISGHTALYWYRQSLGQGLEFLIYFQGNSAPDKSGLPSDRFSAERTGGSVSTLTIQRTQQEDSAVYLCASSSGTFEAFFGQGTRLTVV.

The rearrangement links TRBV28 to TRBJ1-4; D remains ambiguous. Germline values: CDR1 MDHEN, CDR2 SYDVKM. The CDR3 covers 13 residues. Between the trimmed V and J ends, which lost 8 bases and 0 bases, there was a span of 7 bases. CDR3 nucleotide sequence: TGTGCCAGCGGAACTACAACTAATGAAAAACTGTTTTTT. Its translation is CASGTTTNEKLFF.

The chain carries TRBV18 and TRBJ2-1; 8 bases are a match to TRBD2. This CDR3 is 14 amino acids long. After removal of 2 bases from V and 8 bases from J, the junction contained 5 bases not matched to a gene. Germline CDR1 reads KGHSH; CDR2 reads LQKENI. The CDR3 region is CASSPGTRVDEQFF. The CDR3 nucleotides read TGTGCCAGCTCACCAGGGACTAGGGTCGATGAGCAGTTCTTC.

V usage is TRBV3-1 (or the pseudogene TRBV3-2) and J usage is TRBJ1-1, with D perhaps matching TRBD1 (5 bases). This CDR3 spans 16 amino acids. Deletions cut 3 bases from V and 1 base from J, with 15 bases between. Germline CDR1 is LGHDT and CDR2 is YNNKEL (reference sequence). The CDR3 loop reads CASSQDWVGENTEAFF. The CDR3 DNA sequence: TGTGCCAGCAGCCAGGACTGGGTGGGGGAGAACACTGAAGCTTTCTTT.

This clone was picked up one time. The chain joins TRBV3-1 (or the pseudogene TRBV3-2) to TRBJ2-3, with 8 bases aligning to TRBD1. The CDR3 is 20 amino acids. Germline lookup yields CDR1 LGHDT and CDR2 YNNKEL (reference sequence). The trim removed 3 bases at V and 0 bases at J, leaving 17 bases unmatched. DNA for the CDR3: TGTGCCAGCAGCCACACGACCCCCCACAGGGGGGTAACCAGCACAGATACGCAGTATTTT. This codes for CASSHTTPHRGVTSTDTQYF.

This clone was recorded only once. This chain joins TRBV2 and TRBJ1-2; 7 bases map to TRBD1. V lost 8 bases and J lost 4; bases outside the gene matches: 4. Per germline, CDR1 SNHLY and CDR2 FYNNEI. The CDR3 extends over 12 amino acids. The CDR3 region is CASGQGVYGYTF. CDR3 DNA sequence: TGTGCCAGCGGTCAGGGGGTCTATGGCTACACCTTC. Full variable domain (missing parts from reference TRBV2 and TRBJ1-2): EPEVTQTPSHQVTQMGQEVILRCVPISNHLYFYWYRQILGQKVEFLVSFYNNEISEKSEIFDDQFSVERPDGSNFTLKIRSTKLEDSAMYFCASGQGVYGYTFGSGTRLTVV.

The chain combines TRBV6-6 with TRBJ1-3; possible D gene TRBD1, 5 bases. Germline CDR1 reads MNHNY; CDR2 reads SVGAGI (reference sequence). The CDR3 runs to 13 residues. Trimming shortened V by 8 bases and J by 0 bases, and 8 bases separated the two germline ends. The CDR3 here is CASARGSGNTIYF. In nucleotides, the CDR3 is TGTGCCAGCGCTAGGGGCTCTGGAAACACCATATATTTT.

The chain joins TRBV5-1 to TRBJ2-7; unclear D gene. Trimming pared 0 bases from V and 1 base from J, leaving 17 bases between. The germline V gene has CDR1 SGHRS and CDR2 YFSETQ. The CDR3 totals 17 residues. In DNA, the CDR3 is TGCGCCAGCAGCTTGGAACGGGCCTACCCAACGTCCTACGAGCAGTACTTC. As protein: CASSLERAYPTSYEQYF. The full variable domain, with the rest looked up from reference TRBV5-1 and TRBJ2-7, is KAGVTQTPRYLIKTRGQQVTLSCSPISGHRSVSWYQQTPGQGLQFLFEYFSETQRNKGNFPGRFSGRQFSNSRSEMNVSTLELGDSALYLCASSLERAYPTSYEQYFGPGTRLTVT.